This T cell receptor (beta chain) was identified during a study of T cells after yellow fever vaccination (dated by TCRdb to about 2019). In terms of the full investigation: The SMART-Seq v4 Ultra Low Input RNA kit was used to prepare libraries from fractions with low cell numbers. To follow T-cell clones before and after primary and booster YFV17D yellow fever vaccination, bulk TCR alpha and beta repertoires were sequenced over time. Two healthy male donors, one aged 18 to 29 and one aged 30 to 40 years, were included in the cohort. Blood was drawn at multiple timepoints before and after primary and secondary immunization, with bulk PBMC replicates and cell subsets isolated. The investigation overall reported the following: A small fraction of clonotypes showed up in both the CD4 and CD8 compartments, probably as a result of convergent recombination. Because the study included only a couple of donors, the extent to which the findings can be generalized is limited. Compared with the primary T-cell response, the secondary T-cell response was faster but weaker, reaching its peak on day 5 rather than on day 15. After the booster, most of the clones that had expanded following primary vaccination were detected again (almost 98% of CD4 and around 90% of CD8), which suggests that memory was broadly maintained. Computational filtering was required because FACS-sorted repertoires could contain abundant contaminating clonotypes from the bulk population.

The sample's treatment or condition label, in plain terms: live attenuated yellow fever vaccine strain. At each blood-draw timepoint, two biological replicates of bulk PBMCs were obtained. PBMCs were isolated from peripheral blood using a standard Ficoll-Paque protocol. TriZol was used to extract RNA from bulk PBMCs, from CD4 and CD8 fractions, and from dextramer-positive and dextramer-negative fractions. This clonotype was counted at least ten times. Its target antigen remains unknown. No much larger clone is present one base from it, and per-base qualities are unavailable. TCR cDNA was synthesized by 5'RACE template switching, which introduced a universal primer site and unique molecular identifiers. Priming for cDNA synthesis came from both the TCR alpha and TCR beta constant segments. Libraries were amplified in two PCR steps, with sample barcodes and sequencing adapters added in the second step. Sequencing of libraries was done on Illumina HiSeq 2500 (2x100 bp) or NovaSeq (2x150 bp). The original pipeline was this. Demultiplexing of reads and collapsing into UMI consensus sequences were performed with MIGEC, and V(D)J alignment was carried out with MiXCR. Using edgeR on replicate PBMC samples, clonotypes were called vaccine-responding if FDR was below 0.01 and the log2 fold change was above 5 up to day 15. Each bulk clonotype received a CD4 or CD8 identity based on whether the sequenced CD4 or CD8 repertoire contained that clonotype at higher abundance. TCRdb ran its own pipeline on the public reads, namely fastp trimming at Q25 and MiXCR clone calling, and kept in-frame beta chains. Each CDR3 protein appears once, grouped with its most common genes and DNA. What appears here as the V and J calls and clone size reflects TCRdb's work, not the paper's. This sample lists roughly 520,000 distinct CDR3 sequences; roughly a fifth were detected once. Roughly a sixth of the sample belongs to the ten largest clones.

Sequences SEHNR (CDR1) and FQNEAQ (CDR2) are obtained from the germline V gene (reference sequence). V is trimmed back by 2 bases and J by 9 bases, and the junction contains 13 bases that no gene match accounts for. From its cysteine to its phenylalanine, the CDR3 spans 16 amino acids. Only the CDR3 part of the read is kept: 48 bases, read in frame from the first base. Sequencing was performed on PBMCs, taken less than 25 days after the first yellow fever vaccination. The V and J genes are TRBV7-9 and TRBJ2-1; a stretch of 7 junction bases matches TRBD1. This TCR was sampled from a man aged 18 to 35 who received the YFV17D yellow fever vaccine. CDR3 protein: CASSLTQGLLASEQFF. The nucleotide sequence reads TGTGCCAGCAGCTTAACACAGGGGCTCTTGGCGAGTGAGCAGTTCTTC.